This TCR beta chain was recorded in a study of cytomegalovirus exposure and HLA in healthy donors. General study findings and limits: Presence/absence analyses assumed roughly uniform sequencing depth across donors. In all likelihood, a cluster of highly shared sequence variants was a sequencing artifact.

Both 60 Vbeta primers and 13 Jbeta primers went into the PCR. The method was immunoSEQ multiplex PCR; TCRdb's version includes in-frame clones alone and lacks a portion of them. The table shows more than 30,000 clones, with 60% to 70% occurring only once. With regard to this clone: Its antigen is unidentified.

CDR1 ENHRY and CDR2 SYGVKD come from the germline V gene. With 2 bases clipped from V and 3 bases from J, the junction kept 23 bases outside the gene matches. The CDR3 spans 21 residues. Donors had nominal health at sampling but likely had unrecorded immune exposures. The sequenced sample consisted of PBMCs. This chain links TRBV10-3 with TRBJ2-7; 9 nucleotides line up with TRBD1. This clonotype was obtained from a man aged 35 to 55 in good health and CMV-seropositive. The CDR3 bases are TGTGCCATCAGTGAGCCCACGGACAGGGGCGCGAGAGTAGCTTCTTTCTACGAGCAGTACTTC. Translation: CAISEPTDRGARVASFYEQYF.